What follows describes a single T cell receptor beta chain. Profiled with immunoSEQ multiplex PCR; TCRdb holds only in-frame clones, not every one. The table shows some 56,000 clones, with around 97% occurring only once. With V trimmed by 4 bases and J by 0 bases, 8 bases remained unmatched. The CDR3 consists of 17 residues. CDR1 is MGHRA and CDR2 is YSYEKL in the germline V gene. The data stem from a study of siplizumab effects on memory and regulatory T cells. The sequenced sample was naive CD8+ T cells sorted from blood. This receptor was taken from a human donor in good health. The chain carries TRBV4-1 and TRBJ2-1; 8 bases fit TRBD2. CDR3 region: CASSRAISGNSYNEQFF. In DNA form, the CDR3 reads TGCGCCAGCAGCCGTGCAATTAGCGGGAACTCCTACAATGAGCAGTTCTTC.